A selection of T cell receptor beta chains follows, all from one sample in a study of shared clonotypes between healthy human individuals. Measured with immunoSEQ multiplex PCR; TCRdb has only the in-frame clones, and not every one. The top ten hold less than 25% of the sample, which has roughly 890,000 clones, over 90% seen once. The specimen was naive CD8+ T cells sorted from blood. Receptor source: a man aged 25 to 40 in good health. CDR3s include the opening cysteine and the closing phenylalanine or tryptophan. A D gene is named only where the DNA matches it firmly. The size field is filled for only some rows; it gives once, few, many or a size class.

V gene,D gene,CDR3 length,J gene,clone size,CDR3 protein,CDR3 DNA
TRBV12-5,NA,16,TRBJ2-3,NA,CASGLTTGLYADTQYF,TGTGCTAGTGGTTTGACAACGGGCCTCTACGCTGATACGCAGTATTTT
TRBV19,TRBD2,17,TRBJ2-1,NA,CASSVASGRSSSDEQFF,TGTGCCAGTAGTGTGGCTAGCGGGAGATCAAGTAGCGATGAGCAGTTCTTC
TRBV27,TRBD2,16,TRBJ2-1,NA,CASSLGVGLAYNEQFF,TGTGCCAGCAGTTTAGGGGTTGGACTAGCCTACAATGAGCAGTTCTTC
TRBV6-5,NA,14,TRBJ1-2,NA,CASSYTTGDSGYTF,TGTGCCAGCAGTTACACGACAGGAGATAGTGGCTACACCTTC
TRBV18,TRBD1,14,TRBJ1-5,NA,CASSEGRGHQPQHF,TGTGCCAGCTCCGAGGGGAGGGGGCATCAGCCCCAGCATTTT
TRBV7-2,NA,18,TRBJ2-5,NA,CASSLSSSAGPTPETQYF,TGTGCCAGCAGCTTATCTAGCAGTGCAGGCCCTACGCCCGAGACCCAGTACTTC
TRBV7-9,NA,15,TRBJ1-2,NA,CASSSIDRPGDGYTF,TGTGCCAGCAGCTCGATAGACCGGCCGGGGGATGGCTACACCTTC
TRBV6-5,TRBD2,15,TRBJ2-1,NA,CASSYGTSGRNEQFF,TGTGCCAGCAGTTACGGGACTAGCGGGAGGAATGAGCAGTTCTTC
TRBV18,TRBD1,17,TRBJ2-7,once,CASSPTPGQGPSYEQYF,TGTGCCAGCTCACCGACCCCGGGACAGGGGCCTTCCTACGAGCAGTACTTC
TRBV25-1,TRBD2,15,TRBJ2-5,once,CASSEFSGSWETQYF,TGTGCCAGCAGTGAGTTCAGCGGGAGCTGGGAGACCCAGTACTTC
TRBV25-1,TRBD2,13,TRBJ2-1,NA,CASRTSGLNEQFF,TGTGCCAGCAGGACTAGCGGACTTAATGAGCAGTTCTTC
TRBV27,NA,15,TRBJ2-7,NA,CASSLVGQGPYEQYF,TGTGCCAGCAGTTTGGTGGGGCAGGGTCCCTACGAGCAGTACTTC
TRBV5-1,NA,17,TRBJ1-4,NA,CASSLAHGGREGEKLFF,TGCGCCAGCAGCTTGGCTCATGGGGGGCGCGAGGGTGAAAAACTGTTTTTT
TRBV28,TRBD2,17,TRBJ2-3,NA,CASSPTRTSGHTDTQYF,TGTGCCAGCAGCCCTACTCGGACTAGCGGGCACACAGATACGCAGTATTTT
TRBV5-6,NA,12,TRBJ2-7,NA,CASSDSSYEQYF,TGTGCCAGCAGCGATAGCTCCTACGAGCAGTACTTC
TRBV14,TRBD1,14,TRBJ1-2,NA,CASRLTGSNYGYTF,TGTGCCAGCAGACTGACAGGGAGCAACTATGGCTACACCTTC
TRBV6-5,NA,13,TRBJ1-2,NA,CASSLTTDRGYTF,TGTGCCAGCAGTCTTACCACGGATCGAGGCTACACCTTC
TRBV9,NA,13,TRBJ1-3,few,CASSAGELDTIYF,TGTGCCAGCAGCGCAGGGGAGCTGGACACCATATATTTT
TRBV7-2,NA,15,TRBJ1-4,NA,CASSLFGNTNEKLFF,TGTGCCAGCAGCTTATTTGGGAATACTAATGAAAAACTGTTTTTT
TRBV29-1,TRBD1,12,TRBJ2-7,NA,CSVRGTAYEQYF,TGCAGCGTGAGGGGGACAGCCTACGAGCAGTACTTC
TRBV11-2,NA,18,TRBJ2-2,once,CASSLIGERGSLTGELFF,TGTGCCAGCAGCTTAATAGGGGAGCGTGGGTCTTTAACCGGGGAGCTGTTTTTT
TRBV6-6,TRBD2,16,TRBJ2-1,NA,CASSYTLAGVLDEQFF,TGTGCCAGCAGTTACACCCTAGCGGGAGTTTTGGATGAGCAGTTCTTC
TRBV14,TRBD2,15,TRBJ2-7,once,CASSHPRDYSYEQYF,TGTGCCAGCAGCCACCCCCGGGACTACTCCTACGAGCAGTACTTC
TRBV4-1,NA,16,TRBJ2-7,NA,CASSQDLRGADYEQYF,TGCGCCAGCAGCCAAGATCTAAGGGGGGCGGATTACGAGCAGTACTTC
TRBV14,NA,17,TRBJ1-2,NA,CASSPWKNREQSYGYTF,TGTGCCAGCAGCCCCTGGAAAAACAGGGAACAGAGCTATGGCTACACCTTC
TRBV7-2,NA,12,TRBJ2-2,NA,CASSSRQSELFF,TGTGCCAGCAGCTCCCGTCAAAGTGAGCTGTTTTTT
TRBV7-9,NA,13,TRBJ2-3,once,CASSLFSTDTQYF,TGTGCCAGCAGCTTATTTTCCACAGATACGCAGTATTTT
TRBV7-3,NA,15,TRBJ2-7,NA,CASSPSQGTVYEQYF,TGTGCCAGCAGCCCAAGTCAGGGGACCGTTTACGAGCAGTACTTC
TRBV7-9,NA,13,TRBJ1-5,NA,CASSAGLNQPQHF,TGTGCCAGCAGCGCAGGGCTTAATCAGCCCCAGCATTTT
TRBV29-1,NA,11,TRBJ2-5,NA,CSALTQETQYF,TGCAGCGCCCTTACCCAAGAGACCCAGTACTTC
TRBV7-9,NA,12,TRBJ2-7,NA,CASSGTGFEQYF,TGTGCCAGCAGTGGAACAGGGTTCGAGCAGTACTTC
TRBV10-2,NA,11,TRBJ2-5,NA,CASSEAETQYF,TGCGCCAGCAGTGAGGCGGAGACCCAGTACTTC
TRBV7-9,TRBD1,16,TRBJ2-7,NA,CASSLGTGVERDEQYF,TGTGCCAGCAGCCTTGGGACAGGTGTTGAGAGGGACGAGCAGTACTTC
TRBV4-2,NA,14,TRBJ2-2,NA,CASSQDRDTGELFF,TGTGCCAGCAGCCAAGACAGGGACACCGGGGAGCTGTTTTTT
TRBV5-6,NA,15,TRBJ2-7,NA,CASSLGFLSNYEQYF,TGTGCCAGCAGCTTGGGGTTTCTTAGTAACTACGAGCAGTACTTC
TRBV19,TRBD1,15,TRBJ1-3,NA,CASSPTGASGNTIYF,TGTGCCAGTAGCCCTACAGGGGCCTCTGGAAACACCATATATTTT
TRBV18,NA,15,TRBJ2-3,NA,CASSPTIVSTDTQYF,TGTGCCAGCTCACCGACAATCGTTAGCACAGATACGCAGTATTTT
TRBV5-1,TRBD1,14,TRBJ2-7,once,CASSPGTGSHEQYF,TGCGCCAGCAGCCCCGGGACAGGGTCCCACGAGCAGTACTTC
TRBV14,NA,16,TRBJ2-1,NA,CASSKPPGLVDNEQFF,TGTGCCAGCAGCAAGCCCCCGGGGTTGGTGGACAATGAGCAGTTCTTC
TRBV27,TRBD2,14,TRBJ2-2,NA,CASSGLAETGELFF,TGTGCCAGCAGTGGACTAGCCGAAACCGGGGAGCTGTTTTTT
TRBV23-1,TRBD2,17,TRBJ2-1,NA,CASSPRNTSGSFDEQFF,TGCGCCAGCAGTCCTAGGAATACTAGCGGGAGTTTTGATGAGCAGTTCTTC
TRBV9,TRBD1,13,TRBJ1-2,NA,CASSGTGFGGYTF,TGTGCCAGCAGCGGGACAGGCTTTGGTGGCTACACCTTC
TRBV7-9,NA,17,TRBJ2-5,NA,CASSPPHRGAPQETQYF,TGTGCCAGCAGCCCGCCCCACCGAGGGGCCCCGCAAGAGACCCAGTACTTC
TRBV5-1,NA,12,TRBJ2-5,NA,CASSLDQETQYF,TGCGCCAGCAGCTTAGACCAAGAGACCCAGTACTTC